The source of this TCR beta chain is a study of cytomegalovirus exposure and HLA in healthy donors. The CDR3 spans 15 residues. Germline trimming cut 4 bases from V and 5 bases from J; bases unmatched to any gene: 3. Germline V gives CDR1 SEHNR, CDR2 FQNEAQ (reference sequence). Vbeta (60) and Jbeta (13) primers were used in the PCR. Measured with immunoSEQ multiplex PCR; TCRdb has only the in-frame clones, and not every one. The sample shows more than 80,000 clones, 78% of them seen only once. The rearrangement uses TRBV7-9 and TRBJ2-3, with 13 nucleotides matching TRBD2. The receptor was derived from a woman in her forties in good health and CMV-seropositive. The sample taken for sequencing was PBMCs. The CDR3 spells CASSSGTSGIDTQYF. The CDR3 nucleotides are TGTGCCAGCAGCTCCGGGACTAGCGGGATAGATACGCAGTATTTT.